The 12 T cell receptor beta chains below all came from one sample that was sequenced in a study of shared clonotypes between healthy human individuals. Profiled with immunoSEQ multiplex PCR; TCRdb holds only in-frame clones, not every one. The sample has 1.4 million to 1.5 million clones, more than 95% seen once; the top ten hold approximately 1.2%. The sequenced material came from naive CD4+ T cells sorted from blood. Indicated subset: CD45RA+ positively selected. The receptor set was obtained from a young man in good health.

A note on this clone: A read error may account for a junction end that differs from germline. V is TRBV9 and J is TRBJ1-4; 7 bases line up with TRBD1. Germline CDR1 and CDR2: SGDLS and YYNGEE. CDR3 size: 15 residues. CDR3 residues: CASSVATGQNEKLFF. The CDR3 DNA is TGTGCCAGCAGCGTGGCGACGGGACAGAATGAAAAGCTGTTTTTT.

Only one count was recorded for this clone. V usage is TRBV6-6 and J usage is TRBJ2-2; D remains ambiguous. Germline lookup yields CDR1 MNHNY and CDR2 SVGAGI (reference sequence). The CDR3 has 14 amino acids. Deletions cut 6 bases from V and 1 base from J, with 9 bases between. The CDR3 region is CASRIGRNTGELFF. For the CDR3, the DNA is TGTGCCAGCAGGATCGGCAGGAACACCGGGGAGCTGTTTTTT.

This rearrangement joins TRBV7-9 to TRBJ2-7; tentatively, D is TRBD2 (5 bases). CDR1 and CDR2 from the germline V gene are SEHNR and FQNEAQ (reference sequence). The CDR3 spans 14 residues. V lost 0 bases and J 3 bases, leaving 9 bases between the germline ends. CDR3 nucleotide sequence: TGTGCCAGCAGCTTAGCGAGCGGAAACTACGAGCAGTACTTC. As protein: CASSLASGNYEQYF.

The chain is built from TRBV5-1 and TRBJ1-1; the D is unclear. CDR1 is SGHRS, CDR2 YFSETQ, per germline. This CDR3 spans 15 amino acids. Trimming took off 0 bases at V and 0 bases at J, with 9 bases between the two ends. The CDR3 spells CASSLDIQMNTEAFF. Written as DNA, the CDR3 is TGCGCCAGCAGCTTGGACATTCAGATGAACACTGAAGCTTTCTTT.

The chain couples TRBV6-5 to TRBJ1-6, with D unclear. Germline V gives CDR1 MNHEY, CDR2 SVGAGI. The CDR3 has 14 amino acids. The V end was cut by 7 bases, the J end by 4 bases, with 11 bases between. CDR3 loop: CASTRVPYNSPLHF. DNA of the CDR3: TGTGCCAGCACGAGGGTGCCATATAATTCACCCCTCCACTTT.

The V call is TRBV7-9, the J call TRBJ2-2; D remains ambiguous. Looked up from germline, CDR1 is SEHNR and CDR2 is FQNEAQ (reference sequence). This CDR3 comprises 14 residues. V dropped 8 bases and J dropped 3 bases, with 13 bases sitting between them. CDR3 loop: CASLPTPDTGELFF. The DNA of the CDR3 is TGTGCCAGCCTCCCAACCCCAGACACCGGGGAGCTGTTTTTT.

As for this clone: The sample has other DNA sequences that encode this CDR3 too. The CDR3 region is CASSVATSGRAGETQYF. The CDR3 DNA is TGTGCCAGCAGCGTAGCTACGAGCGGGAGGGCCGGGGAGACCCAGTACTTC. This rearrangement joins TRBV9 to TRBJ2-5; 10 nucleotides line up with TRBD2. This CDR3 has 17 residues. Trimming took 0 bases from V and 5 from J; bases not matched to a gene: 10. Germline CDR1 and CDR2: SGDLS and YYNGEE. Using reference TRBV9 and TRBJ2-5 for the parts outside the CDR3, the full variable domain is DSGVTQTPKHLITATGQRVTLRCSPRSGDLSVYWYQQSLDQGLQFLIQYYNGEERAKGNILERFSAQQFPDLHSELNLSSLELGDSALYFCASSVATSGRAGETQYFGPGTRLLVL.

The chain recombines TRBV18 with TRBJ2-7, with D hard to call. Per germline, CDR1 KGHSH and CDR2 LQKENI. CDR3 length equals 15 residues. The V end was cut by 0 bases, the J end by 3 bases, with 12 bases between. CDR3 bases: TGTGCCAGCTCACCACCTGGGCCCCCCGACTACGAGCAGTACTTC. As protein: CASSPPGPPDYEQYF.

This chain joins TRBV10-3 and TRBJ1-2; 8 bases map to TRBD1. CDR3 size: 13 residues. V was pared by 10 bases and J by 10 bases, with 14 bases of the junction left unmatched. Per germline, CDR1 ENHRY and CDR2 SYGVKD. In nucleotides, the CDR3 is TGTGCCACGGGACAGGAAGCATCCATCGTCTACACCTTC. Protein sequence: CATGQEASIVYTF.

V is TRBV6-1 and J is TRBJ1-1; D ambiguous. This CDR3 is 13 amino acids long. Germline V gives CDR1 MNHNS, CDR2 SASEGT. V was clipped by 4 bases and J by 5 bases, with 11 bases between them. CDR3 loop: CASSARGPTEAFF. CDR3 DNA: TGTGCCAGCAGTGCCCGAGGACCGACTGAAGCTTTCTTT.

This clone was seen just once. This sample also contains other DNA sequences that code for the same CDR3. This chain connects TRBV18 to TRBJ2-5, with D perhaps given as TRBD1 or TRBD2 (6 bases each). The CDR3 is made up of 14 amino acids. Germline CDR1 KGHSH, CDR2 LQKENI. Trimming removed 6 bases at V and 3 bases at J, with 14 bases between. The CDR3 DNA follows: TGTGCCAGCTCCCCGCTAGGGGGGAAAGAGACCCAGTACTTC. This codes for CASSPLGGKETQYF.

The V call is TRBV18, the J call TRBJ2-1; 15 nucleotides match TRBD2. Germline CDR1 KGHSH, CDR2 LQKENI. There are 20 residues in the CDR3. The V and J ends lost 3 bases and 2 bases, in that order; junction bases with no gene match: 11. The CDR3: CASSPHRPGLAGGPYNEQFF. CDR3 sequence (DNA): TGTGCCAGCTCACCCCACAGACCGGGACTAGCGGGAGGACCCTACAATGAGCAGTTCTTC.